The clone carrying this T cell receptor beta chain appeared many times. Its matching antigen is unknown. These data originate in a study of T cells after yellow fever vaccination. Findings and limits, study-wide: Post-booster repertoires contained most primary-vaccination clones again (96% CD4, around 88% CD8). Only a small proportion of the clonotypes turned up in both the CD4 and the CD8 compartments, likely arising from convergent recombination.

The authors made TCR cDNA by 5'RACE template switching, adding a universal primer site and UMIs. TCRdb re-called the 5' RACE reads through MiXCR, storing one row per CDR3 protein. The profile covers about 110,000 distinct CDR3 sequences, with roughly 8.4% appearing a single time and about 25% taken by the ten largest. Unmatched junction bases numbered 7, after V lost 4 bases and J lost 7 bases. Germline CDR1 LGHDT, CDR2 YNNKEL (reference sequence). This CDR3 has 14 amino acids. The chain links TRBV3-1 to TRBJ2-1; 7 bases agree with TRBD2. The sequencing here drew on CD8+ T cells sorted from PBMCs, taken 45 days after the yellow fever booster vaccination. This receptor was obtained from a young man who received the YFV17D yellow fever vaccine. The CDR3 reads CASSLPSGINEQFF. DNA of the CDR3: TGTGCCAGCAGCCTCCCGAGCGGGATTAATGAGCAGTTCTTC.